This TCR beta chain was documented in a study of patients and donors after allogeneic stem cell transplantation. MiXCR, run by TCRdb on the RT-PCR reads, gives a single entry per CDR3 protein. Seen here are 410,000 or so distinct CDR3 sequences, 16% observed once, and the top ten hold less than 8%. This clonotype was recorded a few times. Looked up from germline, CDR1 is LGHNA and CDR2 is YNFKEQ. V was pared by 1 base and J by 10 bases, with 14 bases between. This CDR3 contains 14 residues. The chain has TRBV4-2 and TRBJ2-1; D not resolved. This TCR was sampled from a human donor who was either an allogeneic HSCT recipient or a stem cell or donor lymphocyte infusion donor (not recorded which). It is not recorded whose cells these are; they may come from a transplant donor. The sequenced material came from blood, either unsorted or a sorted T cell fraction (not recorded which). For the CDR3, the DNA is TGTGCCAGCAGCCAAGTTTTCGGTCGCGAAGAGCAGTTCTTC. It specifies CASSQVFGREEQFF.